Presented here are 10 T cell receptor beta chains from one specimen sequenced in a study of shared clonotypes between healthy human individuals. TCRdb keeps only in-frame clones here, not all; method: immunoSEQ multiplex PCR. The table shows 2,500,000 or so clones, with roughly 93% occurring only once. Sequences were obtained from naive CD4+ T cells from PBMCs. Subset here: CD45RA+ positively selected. Source of these receptors: a man between 18 and 29 years old in good health. Some clones in this sample may be carry-over from other donors' samples.

In this sample, this clone turned up a few times. The rearrangement uses TRBV21-1 and TRBJ1-1; TRBD1 reflects the table's D call only, with no check against the DNA. TRBV21-1 is a listed pseudogene. CDR3 length: 14 amino acids. Here the CDR3 reads CASTRQGWNTEAFF. The CDR3 DNA reads as TGTGCCAGCACCAGACAGGGATGGAACACTGAAGCTTTCTTT.

The chain joins TRBV7-9 to TRBJ1-2, with D possibly TRBD1 on 5 matching bases. V lost 5 bases, J lost 6 bases, and 13 bases lay in between. Germline V gene data show CDR1 as SEHNR and CDR2 as FQNEAQ (reference sequence). The CDR3 runs to 13 residues. DNA for the CDR3: TGTGCCAGCAGCCGCGCCGGGGCCGATGGCTACACCTTC. This encodes CASSRAGADGYTF.

CDR3 nucleotides: TGTGCTAGTGGTTTGGTCCAGGGGCCTTCCACTGAAGCTTTCTTT. Translated, it gives CASGLVQGPSTEAFF. This chain connects TRBV12-5 to TRBJ1-1; D might be TRBD1 (6 bases). The CDR3 extends over 15 amino acids. V dropped 0 bases and J dropped 4 bases, with 12 bases sitting between them. From germline, CDR1 is LGHNT and CDR2 FRNRAP.

This chain joins TRBV27 and TRBJ2-5; D not certain. Germline values: CDR1 MNHEY, CDR2 SMNVEV (reference sequence). The CDR3 consists of 11 residues. V was clipped by 8 bases and J by 7 bases, with 11 bases between them. The CDR3 here is CASVWGGTQYF. Written as DNA, the CDR3 is TGTGCCAGCGTTTGGGGTGGGACCCAGTACTTC.

The rearrangement uses TRBV14 and TRBJ2-2; D is perhaps TRBD1 (5 bases). V was pared by 2 bases and J by 6 bases, with 19 bases between. The CDR3 is made up of 17 amino acids. Germline CDR1 and CDR2: SGHDN and FVKESK. The CDR3 is CASSQKGPGIVAGELFF. The CDR3 coding sequence is TGTGCCAGCAGCCAAAAAGGACCAGGGATCGTTGCCGGGGAGCTGTTTTTT.

This clone was detected only once. The CDR3, as DNA: TGCGCCAGCAGCTATGCTGGCGGGGGAAGCTCCTACAATGAGCAGTTCTTC. Residues: CASSYAGGGSSYNEQFF. The J gene is TRBJ2-1, the V gene TRBV5-1; 7 nucleotides align to TRBD2. Germline CDR1 SGHRS, CDR2 YFSETQ. J lost 0 bases, V lost 3 bases, and 9 bases had no gene match. The CDR3 runs 17 residues.

The gene calls are TRBV7-3 and TRBJ2-6, with TRBD1 identical over 7 bases. V was clipped by 2 bases and J by 3 bases; unmatched bases: 7. Germline CDR1 reads SGHTA; CDR2 reads FQGTGA. The CDR3 contains 17 residues. The DNA of the CDR3 is TGTGCCAGCAGCTTACTCCCAGGGGGTATTGGGGCCAACGTCCTGACTTTC. Translating it yields CASSLLPGGIGANVLTF.

The chain couples TRBV6-5 to TRBJ2-2; 8 positions agree with TRBD1. The germline CDR1 and CDR2 sequences are MNHEY and SVGAGI. The CDR3 is made up of 14 amino acids. With 1 base clipped from V and 6 bases from J, the junction kept 1 base outside the gene matches. The CDR3 region is CASSYWGQAGELFF. The CDR3 DNA sequence: TGTGCCAGCAGTTACTGGGGACAGGCCGGGGAGCTGTTTTTT.

In its sample, this clone was seen once. Other DNA sequences in this specimen translate into the identical CDR3. J is TRBJ1-2 and V is TRBV18, with TRBD1 matching over 8 bases. Germline V lookup: CDR1 KGHSH, CDR2 LQKENI. CDR3 length: 14 residues. J lost 4 bases, V lost 2 bases, and 3 bases had no gene match. The CDR3 spells CASSPTTGVYGYTF. CDR3 nucleotide sequence: TGTGCCAGCTCACCAACGACAGGGGTCTATGGCTACACCTTC.

The chain is built from TRBV27 and TRBJ2-5, with D tentatively TRBD1 (5 bases). CDR3 length: 14 residues. Germline assignment: CDR1 MNHEY and CDR2 SMNVEV (reference sequence). Trimming stripped 5 bases from V and 5 bases from J, with 15 bases between. Written as DNA, the CDR3 is TGTGCCAGCAGTCCCTGGACAAGGGTGGAGACCCAGTACTTC. As protein: CASSPWTRVETQYF.